The 28 T cell receptor beta chains below come from one sample, sequenced in a study of T cell changes during pregnancy in multiple sclerosis. This table comes from immunoSEQ multiplex PCR, and its TCRdb copy is limited to in-frame clones, with some not included. The repertoire has roughly 80,000 clones, approximately 90% of them found once; the top ten carry around 1.4%. The material was peripheral blood, obtained before pregnancy. These receptors were collected from a female donor with multiple sclerosis, enrolled in a pregnancy study.

This rearrangement joins TRBV4-1 to TRBJ2-1; TRBD1 matches 8 bases. There are 16 residues in the CDR3. The germline CDR1 and CDR2 sequences are MGHRA and YSYEKL. The ends lost 1 base at V and 5 bases at J; junction bases unmatched: 7. The CDR3 loop reads CASSQVTGVKHNEQFF. CDR3 coding DNA: TGCGCCAGCAGCCAAGTGACAGGGGTCAAGCACAATGAGCAGTTCTTC.

V gene TRBV5-4 combines with J gene TRBJ2-7; TRBD2 is a possible D gene (5 bases). The CDR3 length is 14 residues. V lost 0 bases and J 3 bases, leaving 10 bases between the germline ends. Germline values: CDR1 SGHNT, CDR2 YYREEE (reference sequence). Written as DNA, the CDR3 is TGTGCCAGCAGCTTGGGTAGCGTTAGCTACGAGCAGTACTTC. It is translated as CASSLGSVSYEQYF.

J is TRBJ2-1 and V is TRBV12-2; the table names TRBD2, a call not compared with the DNA. TRBV12-2 is tagged as a pseudogene. CDR3 size: 19 residues. In DNA form, the CDR3 reads TGTGCAAGTCGCTTAGAAGTCCTGCGGGGGGGAGGCCACTACAATGAGCAGTTCTTC. This gives the protein CASRLEVLRGGGHYNEQFF.

This chain connects TRBV15 to TRBJ2-5; TRBD2 agrees at 7 bases. Per germline, CDR1 LNHNV and CDR2 YYDKDF (reference sequence). The CDR3 runs to 15 residues. With V trimmed by 0 bases and J by 10 bases, 11 bases remained unmatched. The CDR3 DNA reads as TGTGCCACCAGCAGAGACCTAGCGGCCAAGGAGGGCCAGTACTTC. Its protein product is CATSRDLAAKEGQYF.

The V call is TRBV18, the J call TRBJ1-2, with D tentatively TRBD1 (5 bases). Trimming stripped 3 bases from V and 4 bases from J, with 18 bases between. CDR3 length equals 16 residues. The V gene's germline CDR1 is KGHSH and CDR2 LQKENI. The CDR3 DNA reads as TGTGCCAGCTCACCTTATGTGGCACAGGCAGTCTATGGCTACACCTTC. It specifies CASSPYVAQAVYGYTF.

The chain employs TRBV2 and TRBJ1-3; D is ambiguous. With 6 bases removed from V and 0 bases from J, the gap between germline ends came to 15 bases. Per the germline V gene, CDR1 is SNHLY and CDR2 is FYNNEI. CDR3 length: 16 residues. CDR3 DNA: TGTGCCAGCAGAGAGCGGACGGGCCCCTCTGGAAACACCATATATTTT. Translation gives CASRERTGPSGNTIYF.

The chain recombines TRBV6-5 with TRBJ1-6; D might be TRBD1 (5 bases). The germline V and J ends were trimmed by 0 bases and 2 bases, with 8 bases remaining between them. The CDR3 has 16 residues. Germline V gene sequence: CDR1 MNHEY, CDR2 SVGAGI. CDR3 in amino acids: CASSYSGDAYNSPLHF. The CDR3 DNA sequence: TGTGCCAGCAGTTACTCAGGGGATGCCTATAATTCACCCCTCCACTTT.

V gene TRBV5-6 combines with J gene TRBJ1-6, with D perhaps matching TRBD1 (5 bases). This CDR3 region has 16 residues. Trimming stripped 4 bases from V and 10 bases from J, with 21 bases between. Germline CDR1 is SGHDT and CDR2 is YYEEEE. CDR3 sequence (DNA): TGTGCCAGCAGCCCGTGGACTTCGGGGGTATTGTCACCCCTCCACTTT. This encodes CASSPWTSGVLSPLHF. Combining the CDR3 with reference TRBV5-6 and TRBJ1-6 gives the whole variable domain DAGVTQSPTHLIKTRGQQVTLRCSPKSGHDTVSWYQQALGQGPQFIFQYYEEEERQRGNFPDRFSGHQFPNYSSELNVNALLLGDSALYLCASSPWTSGVLSPLHFGNGTRLTVT.

The V and J genes are TRBV7-3 and TRBJ1-1; perhaps TRBD1 as D (5 bases). Per the germline V gene, CDR1 is SGHTA and CDR2 is FQGTGA. Between the trimmed V and J ends, which lost 2 bases and 4 bases, there was a span of 8 bases. The CDR3 has 13 amino acids. The CDR3 bases are TGTGCCAGCAGCTTAGGGGGGGTCACTGAAGCTTTCTTT. It encodes CASSLGGVTEAFF.

J is TRBJ1-6 and V is TRBV7-9; D ambiguous. The CDR3 is 18 amino acids. Trimming removed 0 bases from V and 0 bases from J, with 12 bases in between. The V gene's germline CDR1 is SEHNR and CDR2 FQNEAQ (reference sequence). The CDR3 sequence: CASSLAPVSSSYNSPLHF. CDR3 coding DNA: TGTGCCAGCAGCTTAGCCCCTGTATCGAGCTCCTATAATTCACCCCTCCACTTT.

The chain links TRBV7-9 to TRBJ2-3; 9 bases line up with TRBD1. Germline assignment: CDR1 SEHNR and CDR2 FQNEAQ (reference sequence). V lost 5 bases and J lost 5; bases outside the gene matches: 11. The CDR3 covers 16 residues. This CDR3 is CASSAAWDRAVDTQYF. The DNA of the CDR3 is TGTGCCAGCAGCGCCGCGTGGGACAGGGCAGTAGATACGCAGTATTTT.

CDR3: CASSDWGQGEQYF. The CDR3 DNA follows: TGTGCCAGCAGTGACTGGGGACAGGGCGAGCAGTACTTC. The gene calls are TRBV6-4 and TRBJ2-7; 9 nucleotides line up with TRBD1. The trim removed 1 base at V and 6 bases at J, leaving 1 base unmatched. The CDR3 is made up of 13 amino acids. The germline gives CDR1 MRHNA, CDR2 SNTAGT.

The chain carries TRBV7-2 and TRBJ2-7; TRBD2 matches 10 bases. The CDR3 spans 15 residues. The trim removed 1 base at V and 1 base at J, leaving 1 base unmatched. The V gene's germline CDR1 is SGHTA and CDR2 FQGNSA. The CDR3 loop is CASSLGAGGSYEQYF. In DNA, the CDR3 is TGTGCCAGCAGCTTAGGAGCGGGGGGGTCCTACGAGCAGTACTTC.

The V gene is TRBV14, the J gene TRBJ1-4; TRBD1 matches 7 bases. CDR3 length: 13 amino acids. The germline V gene encodes CDR1 SGHDN and CDR2 FVKESK. The trim removed 4 bases at V and 8 bases at J, leaving 4 bases unmatched. The CDR3, as DNA: TGTGCCAGCAGCCTGACAGGGAACGAAAAACTGTTTTTT. Translated: CASSLTGNEKLFF.

The chain employs TRBV19 and TRBJ1-2; no clear D. The CDR3 is 11 residues long. Per germline, CDR1 LNHDA and CDR2 SQIVND (reference sequence). Trimming removed 3 bases at V and 7 bases at J, with 6 bases between. The CDR3 loop is CASSMGSGYTF. DNA of the CDR3: TGTGCCAGTAGTATGGGGAGTGGCTACACCTTC.

The chain links TRBV19 to TRBJ1-1, with D unclear. The V and J ends lost 4 bases and 7 bases respectively, with 10 bases between them. This CDR3 has 12 residues. CDR1 and CDR2 (germline): LNHDA, SQIVND (reference sequence). The CDR3 bases are TGTGCCAGTAGTAGAGAACAACATGAAGCTTTCTTT. It codes for CASSREQHEAFF.

This clone was seen more than once but under ten times. The rearrangement links TRBV9 to TRBJ1-1; D unclear. Trimming took 0 bases from V and 2 from J, leaving 17 bases between them. From germline, CDR1 is SGDLS and CDR2 YYNGEE. The CDR3 length is 17 residues. The CDR3 DNA reads as TGTGCCAGCAGCGTAGGCCCCATGGTCGGGGATAACACTGAAGCTTTCTTT. This sequence encodes CASSVGPMVGDNTEAFF.

The genes are TRBV5-4 and TRBJ1-2; no clear D gene. CDR1 SGHNT and CDR2 YYREEE come from the germline V gene (reference sequence). The CDR3 has 13 amino acids. The V and J ends lost 4 bases and 5 bases respectively, with 12 bases between them. The CDR3 nucleotides are TGTGCCAGCAGCCCTACTTCGGGTTATGGCTACACCTTC. Protein sequence: CASSPTSGYGYTF.

The chain carries TRBV5-4 and TRBJ2-3; 7 bases match TRBD1. CDR1 SGHNT and CDR2 YYREEE come from the germline V gene (reference sequence). CDR3 length: 15 amino acids. V dropped 5 bases and J dropped 3; count of bases not matched to a gene: 9. CDR3 sequence reads: CASSPGTARTDTQYF. DNA for the CDR3: TGTGCCAGCAGTCCCGGGACAGCCAGAACAGATACGCAGTATTTT. The complete variable domain, with remaining parts taken from reference TRBV5-4 and TRBJ2-3, reads ETGVTQSPTHLIKTRGQQVTLRCSSQSGHNTVSWYQQALGQGPQFIFQYYREEENGRGNFPPRFSGLQFPNYSSELNVNALELDDSALYLCASSPGTARTDTQYFGPGTRLTVL.

This clone was recorded once. V and J are TRBV9 and TRBJ1-1, with TRBD1 as a possible D gene (5 bases). Per germline, CDR1 SGDLS and CDR2 YYNGEE. The CDR3 totals 15 residues. V was shortened by 0 bases and J by 2 bases, with 11 bases between the two germline ends. DNA of the CDR3: TGTGCCAGCAGCGTAGTGGCTGGACAAAACACTGAAGCTTTCTTT. Amino acids: CASSVVAGQNTEAFF.

This chain connects TRBV5-1 to TRBJ1-2, with D possibly being TRBD1 (5 bases). Deletions cut 4 bases from V and 6 bases from J, with 13 bases between. The CDR3 runs to 13 residues. Germline V CDR1 and CDR2: SGHRS, YFSETQ. CDR3 loop: CASSNGGGDGYTF. CDR3 sequence (DNA): TGCGCCAGCAGCAATGGGGGGGGAGATGGCTACACCTTC.

The chain recombines TRBV27 with TRBJ1-2, with 9 bases lining up with TRBD1. Trimming took 4 bases from V and 5 from J; bases not matched to a gene: 8. The CDR3 sequence is 15 residues long. From germline, CDR1 is MNHEY and CDR2 SMNVEV (reference sequence). DNA of the CDR3: TGTGCCAGCAGTTCAATCGACAGGGGGTGGTATGGCTACACCTTC. Its protein product is CASSSIDRGWYGYTF.

This sequence joins TRBV7-9 and TRBJ1-2, with a tentative D call TRBD1 (5 bases). Germline assignment: CDR1 SEHNR and CDR2 FQNEAQ (reference sequence). Trimming cost V 0 bases and J 5 bases, with 13 bases left between them. The CDR3 runs to 15 residues. The CDR3 loop is CASSLATWGDYGYTF. The CDR3 DNA reads TGTGCCAGCAGCTTAGCGACGTGGGGGGATTATGGCTACACCTTC.

V usage is TRBV5-6 and J usage is TRBJ2-1; 9 bases align to TRBD2. Germline values: CDR1 SGHDT, CDR2 YYEEEE. V was clipped by 6 bases and J by 5 bases; unmatched bases: 6. This CDR3 is built from 14 residues. The CDR3 DNA follows: TGTGCCAGCAACCTAGCGGGGCCCCACAATGAGCAGTTCTTC. This translates into CASNLAGPHNEQFF.

This clone appeared a single time. The rearrangement uses TRBV14 and TRBJ2-1; TRBD1 might be the D (5 bases). Germline-derived CDR1 and CDR2 are SGHDN and FVKESK. The CDR3 runs 15 residues. Trimming stripped 2 bases from V and 8 bases from J, with 16 bases between. The CDR3 sequence is CASSQLVFTGHEQFF. The DNA for the CDR3 is TGTGCCAGCAGCCAATTAGTCTTTACAGGTCATGAGCAGTTCTTC.

The gene calls are TRBV6-5 and TRBJ2-7; 7 nucleotides line up with TRBD1. The CDR3 contains 15 residues. Germline CDR1 reads MNHEY; CDR2 reads SVGAGI. J was trimmed by 0 bases and V by 1 base; bases with no gene match: 3. CDR3 DNA sequence: TGTGCCAGCAGTTACTGGACAGGTAGCTCCTACGAGCAGTACTTC. It encodes CASSYWTGSSYEQYF.

Here the CDR3 DNA reads TGTGCCAGCACCCGCACCAGCGGGGGGTTTAATTCACCCCTCCACTTT. It is translated as CASTRTSGGFNSPLHF. The gene calls are TRBV28 and TRBJ1-6; possibly TRBD1 for D (5 bases). From germline, CDR1 is MDHEN and CDR2 SYDVKM. The V and J ends lost 7 bases and 6 bases respectively, with 19 bases between them. CDR3 length: 16 amino acids.

The J gene is TRBJ2-2, the V gene TRBV6-4; weak D call: TRBD2 (5 bases). The germline CDR1 and CDR2 sequences are MRHNA and SNTAGT. The CDR3 spans 14 residues. Trimming pared 4 bases from V and 3 bases from J, leaving 9 bases between. CDR3 sequence (DNA): TGTGCCAGCAGTGCCATGGGAGACACCGGGGAGCTGTTTTTT. As protein: CASSAMGDTGELFF.